This passage covers 30 T cell receptor beta chains from one sample sequenced in a study of blood T cells in healthy people across ages. A J-beta primer mix and a sample-barcoded 5' primer were used in a second PCR of about 6 to 12 cycles. A single record per CDR3 protein comes from TCRdb applying MiXCR to the 5' RACE reads. The table shows around 850,000 distinct CDR3 sequences, with about 36% occurring only once. Sequencing was carried out using blood. These receptor sequences come from a man younger than 35 in good health.

This chain connects TRBV20-1 to TRBJ1-2, with TRBD1 as a possible D gene (6 bases). V gave up 2 bases and J gave up 6 bases, with 16 bases separating them. This CDR3 spans 14 amino acids. In germline, CDR1 is DFQATT, CDR2 SNEGSKA (reference sequence). The CDR3 is CSARTGTVWDGYTF. The CDR3 DNA follows: TGCAGTGCTAGAACAGGGACGGTATGGGATGGCTACACCTTC.

The gene calls are TRBV6-1 and TRBJ2-7; D remains ambiguous. Per germline, CDR1 MNHNS and CDR2 SASEGT. The CDR3 loop spans 14 amino acids. V lost 6 bases to trimming and J lost 3 bases, with 15 bases between them. CDR3 sequence reads: CASSPRGFSYEQYF. The CDR3 DNA is TGTGCCAGCAGCCCCCGTGGTTTTAGCTACGAGCAGTACTTC.

The genes are TRBV12-3 or TRBV12-4 and TRBJ1-5; TRBD1 aligns across 10 bases. The CDR3 consists of 18 residues. The ends lost 6 bases at V and 0 bases at J; junction bases unmatched: 11. In nucleotides, the CDR3 is TGTGCCAGCAGCCTCTGGGACAGGGGTAGAGATAGCAATCAGCCCCAGCATTTT. The encoded protein is CASSLWDRGRDSNQPQHF.

The J gene is TRBJ2-5, the V gene TRBV27; a possible D gene is TRBD1 (5 bases). Trimming pared 8 bases from V and 11 bases from J, leaving 15 bases between. The CDR3 covers 11 residues. CDR1 and CDR2 (germline): MNHEY, SMNVEV (reference sequence). CDR3 loop: CASGKGKEQYF. CDR3 DNA: TGTGCCAGCGGCAAGGGGAAGGAGCAGTACTTC.

Many counts were recorded for this clonotype. The chain carries TRBV6-5 and TRBJ1-2; 7 bases match TRBD1. The ends lost 4 bases at V and 4 bases at J; junction bases unmatched: 18. From germline, CDR1 is MNHEY and CDR2 SVGAGI. CDR3 length: 18 amino acids. The CDR3 loop is CASSFPGTEAPGGYGYTF. CDR3 DNA sequence: TGTGCCAGCAGTTTCCCTGGGACAGAGGCCCCAGGGGGCTATGGCTACACCTTC.

In this sample, this clonotype turned up many times. The chain links TRBV4-1 to TRBJ2-7; D tentatively reads TRBD1 or TRBD2 (5 bases each). V was pared by 0 bases and J by 1 base, with 10 bases between. This CDR3 has 15 amino acids. From germline, CDR1 is MGHRA and CDR2 YSYEKL. CDR3 nucleotide sequence: TGCGCCAGCAGCCAAGAAGGGACGGGTTCCTACGAGCAGTACTTC. This sequence encodes CASSQEGTGSYEQYF.

The chain has TRBV6-5 and TRBJ2-5, with D unresolved. Germline V lookup: CDR1 MNHEY, CDR2 SVGAGI. Trimming stripped 0 bases from V and 2 bases from J, with 13 bases between. CDR3 length: 16 residues. Written as DNA, the CDR3 is TGTGCCAGCAGTTACTCGGTTATGGGTGTGCAAGAGACCCAGTACTTC. This gives the protein CASSYSVMGVQETQYF.

The sample holds one count of this clonotype. A much larger clone differs from this one at a single base, so this may be a read error. CDR3 nucleotide sequence: TGCAGTGCTAGAGAGAGGACAGGAAACTACGAGCAGTTCTTC. Its protein is CSARERTGNYEQFF. This chain links TRBV20-1 with TRBJ2-1; 7 bases are a match to TRBD1. J lost 10 bases, V lost 0 bases, and 9 bases had no gene match. Germline V gives CDR1 DFQATT, CDR2 SNEGSKA (reference sequence). This CDR3 is built from 14 residues.

This clonotype was detected many times. This CDR3 reads CASSPGTGSSNEQFF. CDR3 DNA sequence: TGTGCCAGCAGCCCCGGGACAGGGTCAAGCAATGAGCAGTTCTTC. The rearrangement joins TRBV12-3 or TRBV12-4 to TRBJ2-1; 9 positions agree with TRBD1. V lost 6 bases, J lost 6 bases, and 9 bases stayed unmatched. The CDR3 has 15 amino acids.

In regard to this clonotype: At one end the junction does not follow the germline gene, possibly because of a read error. This chain's CDR3 is CSARKPRTEVAANHGYTF. The CDR3 DNA follows: TGCAGTGCTAGAAAACCCAGGACAGAGGTGGCGGCTAACCATGGCTACACCTTC. The rearrangement joins TRBV20-1 to TRBJ1-2, with D maybe TRBD1 (6 bases). Germline values: CDR1 DFQATT, CDR2 SNEGSKA (reference sequence). This CDR3 is 18 amino acids long.

The genes are TRBV20-1 and TRBJ2-3; D may be TRBD1 or TRBD2 (5 bases each). The CDR3 covers 15 residues. Trimming left V 6 bases short and J 4 bases short, with 20 bases between. Germline V gene lookup returns CDR1 DFQATT and CDR2 SNEGSKA (reference sequence). CDR3 sequence reads: CSAISLRGIPDTQYF. The CDR3 nucleotides read TGCAGTGCCATAAGCCTACGGGGCATCCCAGATACGCAGTATTTT.

The chain links TRBV7-9 to TRBJ1-1, with 8 bases identical to TRBD1. CDR1 and CDR2 (germline): SEHNR, FQNEAQ (reference sequence). V dropped 1 base and J dropped 4; count of bases not matched to a gene: 8. The CDR3 spans 16 residues. The DNA of the CDR3 is TGTGCCAGCAGCTTAGTGGCAGGGGGCTCGAGCACTGAAGCTTTCTTT. This sequence encodes CASSLVAGGSSTEAFF.

This chain connects TRBV27 to TRBJ2-1; the D call may be TRBD1 or TRBD2 (5 bases each). The tail of the sequence fits TRBJ2-7 better, so the J call may be wrong. The germline gives CDR1 MNHEY, CDR2 SMNVEV (reference sequence). The CDR3 length is 21 residues. The CDR3 sequence: CASSLSYMSRGGPSSYNEQYF. In nucleotides, the CDR3 is TGTGCCAGCAGTTTATCGTATATGTCGAGGGGCGGGCCGAGCTCCTACAATGAGCAGTACTTC.

The chain uses TRBV5-4 and TRBJ2-5; D is undetermined. Germline V CDR1 and CDR2: SGHNT, YYREEE (reference sequence). The CDR3 runs to 15 residues. The V end was cut by 0 bases, the J end by 1 base, with 10 bases between. CDR3 residues: CASSLEINTQETQYF. CDR3 nucleotide sequence: TGTGCCAGCAGCTTGGAAATAAATACCCAAGAGACCCAGTACTTC.

There are many counts of this clonotype. This sequence may be a read error, since a much larger clone differs from it by one base. The chain couples TRBV7-2 to TRBJ2-1, with 10 positions matching TRBD2. In germline, CDR1 is SGHTA, CDR2 FQGNSA. The CDR3 consists of 14 residues. CDR3 nucleotides: TGTGCCAGCAGCGTAGCTAGCGGGGGTTGGGAGCAGTTCTTC. As protein: CASSVASGGWEQFF.

The chain joins TRBV20-1 to TRBJ1-2, with 7 nucleotides matching TRBD1. The CDR3 runs to 14 residues. Germline V lookup: CDR1 DFQATT, CDR2 SNEGSKA (reference sequence). Trimming cost V 8 bases and J 0 bases; bases outside gene matches: 9. Here the CDR3 reads CSTATGTTNYGYTF. CDR3 in DNA: TGCAGTACGGCGACAGGGACTACTAACTATGGCTACACCTTC.

This clonotype was seen a handful of times. The V call is TRBV5-1, the J call TRBJ1-2, with a tentative D call TRBD1 (5 bases). This CDR3 spans 14 amino acids. The germline gives CDR1 SGHRS, CDR2 YFSETQ. V dropped 5 bases and J dropped 7 bases, with 18 bases sitting between them. CDR3 nucleotide sequence: TGCGCCAGCAGGGGGGACCTGGGCGATTTTGGCTACACCTTC. This sequence encodes CASRGDLGDFGYTF.

This clonotype was seen just once. The rearrangement links TRBV12-3 or TRBV12-4 to TRBJ1-6; 8 bases fit TRBD1. The CDR3 totals 13 residues. V shed 6 bases and J 7 bases; nucleotides not matched to a gene: 2. Written as DNA, the CDR3 is TGTGCCAGCAGCTGGGACAGGAATTCACCCCTCCACTTT. This codes for CASSWDRNSPLHF.

The chain is built from TRBV6-6 and TRBJ1-1; D gene ambiguous. The CDR3 is made up of 13 amino acids. CDR1 is MNHNY and CDR2 is SVGAGI in the germline V gene (reference sequence). V was pared by 0 bases and J by 7 bases, with 9 bases between. CDR3 region: CASSYSGQNEAFF. In DNA form, the CDR3 reads TGTGCCAGCAGTTACTCGGGTCAGAATGAAGCTTTCTTT.

V and J are TRBV28 and TRBJ1-2, with no clear D. CDR1 and CDR2 (germline): MDHEN, SYDVKM. The CDR3 spans 14 residues. The V and J ends lost 10 bases and 0 bases respectively, with 15 bases between them. This chain's CDR3 is CANKLDSANYGYTF. The DNA of the CDR3 is TGTGCCAACAAGCTGGACTCAGCTAACTATGGCTACACCTTC.

This clonotype has only a few counts. This chain uses TRBV20-1 with TRBJ2-7; tentative D call: TRBD2 (6 bases). The germline V gene encodes CDR1 DFQATT and CDR2 SNEGSKA (reference sequence). V lost 0 bases and J lost 0, with 24 bases in between. The CDR3 loop spans 19 amino acids. CDR3 in amino acids: CSARDVQVHSGGDSYEQYF. The CDR3 DNA is TGCAGTGCTAGAGATGTCCAAGTCCACTCTGGCGGGGACTCCTACGAGCAGTACTTC.

In its sample, this clonotype was seen a few times. The gene calls are TRBV12-3 or TRBV12-4 and TRBJ1-4, with TRBD1 matching over 7 bases. This CDR3 is 15 amino acids long. The V segment lost 5 bases and the J segment 8 bases; nucleotides outside the gene matches: 11. DNA of the CDR3: TGTGCCAGCAGTGAGGGACAGATTTTACCCGAAAAACTGTTTTTT. Translating gives CASSEGQILPEKLFF.

Points on this clonotype: At one boundary the junction diverges from the germline segment, which might be a read error. The J gene is TRBJ2-1, the V gene TRBV7-2; tentatively, D is TRBD1 (6 bases). CDR3 length equals 16 residues. Germline V CDR1 and CDR2: SGHTA, FQGNSA. The DNA for the CDR3 is TGTGCCGGCAGCTTTAGGACAGCCCGCCCCTACAATGAGCAGTTCTTC. Encoded protein: CAGSFRTARPYNEQFF.

This clonotype was seen a single time. The CDR3 DNA reads as TGTGCCAGCAGTTCGATCAGGACAGGGGGCCAGCCCCAGCATTTT. Translating gives CASSSIRTGGQPQHF. The chain employs TRBV27 and TRBJ1-5, with 11 bases fitting TRBD1. This CDR3 region has 15 residues. Germline V CDR1 and CDR2: MNHEY, SMNVEV (reference sequence). The junction had 6 bases not matched to a gene; V was cut back by 4 bases and J by 7 bases.

In its sample, this clonotype was seen many times. V usage is TRBV20-1 and J usage is TRBJ2-7, with a weak D call TRBD1 (5 bases). From germline, CDR1 is DFQATT and CDR2 SNEGSKA (reference sequence). Between the trimmed V and J ends, which lost 0 bases and 2 bases, there was a span of 11 bases. The CDR3 has 14 amino acids. CDR3 coding DNA: TGCAGTGCTAGAGATGGGAAAGGGGCCTACGAGCAGTACTTC. Encoded protein: CSARDGKGAYEQYF.

This clonotype was recorded a few times. The chain carries TRBV2 and TRBJ2-5; a possible D gene is TRBD1 (6 bases). This CDR3 has 16 amino acids. CDR1 is SNHLY, CDR2 FYNNEI, per germline. Trimming shortened V by 4 bases and J by 3 bases, and 18 bases separated the two germline ends. The chain's CDR3 is CASSGGPGAGEETQYF. The CDR3 DNA follows: TGTGCCAGCAGTGGCGGTCCAGGGGCTGGAGAAGAGACCCAGTACTTC.

The chain carries TRBV11-2 and TRBJ2-5; D call uncertain. Trimming removed 5 bases from V and 1 base from J, with 20 bases in between. The CDR3 contains 17 residues. Germline V gene data show CDR1 as SGHAT and CDR2 as FQNNGV. The CDR3 DNA reads TGTGCCAGCAGCACCGGGCGTGGTACGAAGATCCAAGAGACCCAGTACTTC. It is translated as CASSTGRGTKIQETQYF.

This clonotype was found a few times. The chain uses TRBV20-1 and TRBJ2-7, with 10 bases that match TRBD2. CDR1 and CDR2 (germline): DFQATT, SNEGSKA (reference sequence). This CDR3 comprises 13 residues. J was trimmed by 7 bases and V by 4 bases; bases with no gene match: 7. CDR3: CSATSGSNNEQYF. The CDR3 DNA reads as TGCAGTGCTACTAGCGGGAGCAACAATGAGCAGTACTTC.

This sequence joins TRBV20-1 and TRBJ2-1; TRBD2 aligns across 10 bases. V lost 0 bases and J lost 4; bases outside the gene matches: 9. CDR3 length equals 17 residues. CDR1 is DFQATT, CDR2 SNEGSKA, per germline (reference sequence). In nucleotides, the CDR3 is TGCAGTGCTAGAGATCAGTGGAGCGGGGGGGGTTACAATGAGCAGTTCTTC. Translation gives CSARDQWSGGGYNEQFF.

The chain recombines TRBV4-3 with TRBJ2-7; D ambiguous. The CDR3 is made up of 16 amino acids. Trimming took off 1 base at V and 2 bases at J, with 15 bases between the two ends. CDR1 is LGHNA and CDR2 is YSLEER in the germline V gene. The CDR3 sequence is CASSQGMQPETYEQYF. The CDR3 DNA is TGCGCCAGCAGCCAAGGAATGCAGCCGGAAACCTACGAGCAGTACTTC.